This is a list of T cell receptor beta chains from one sample in a study of blood T cells in healthy people across ages. One entry per CDR3 protein, called by TCRdb with MiXCR from the 5' RACE reads. The repertoire holds more than 900,000 distinct CDR3 sequences, with approximately 25% as singletons. These data were also reused for a study on T cells of mothers and their children.

Input material: blood. The source of these receptors is a girl aged 2-15 years in good health. Both conserved end residues are part of each CDR3. The order of the fields is V gene, J gene, D gene, clone size, CDR3 protein, CDR3 DNA. D genes are given only for firm matches. Rows give clone size only sometimes, using once, few, many, or a class for an expanded clone.

V gene: TRBV11-1
J gene: TRBJ2-1
D gene: NA
clone size: few
CDR3 protein: CASSSLTSYNEQFF
CDR3 DNA: TGTGCCAGCAGCTCGCTTACTTCGTACAATGAGCAGTTCTTC

V gene: TRBV6-2/TRBV6-3
J gene: TRBJ2-5
D gene: NA
clone size: few
CDR3 protein: CASSPWVAQETQYF
CDR3 DNA: TGTGCCAGCAGCCCCTGGGTAGCCCAAGAGACCCAGTACTTC

V gene: TRBV28
J gene: TRBJ1-2
D gene: NA
clone size: once
CDR3 protein: CASSQAHGPNYGYTF
CDR3 DNA: TGTGCCAGCAGTCAAGCCCATGGCCCTAACTATGGCTACACCTTC

V gene: TRBV20-1
J gene: TRBJ2-1
D gene: TRBD2
clone size: NA
CDR3 protein: CSARSPGEGFYNEQFF
CDR3 DNA: TGCAGTGCTAGATCCCCGGGGGAGGGCTTCTACAATGAGCAGTTCTTC

V gene: TRBV7-2
J gene: TRBJ1-6
D gene: NA
clone size: NA
CDR3 protein: CASSPHPDKSYSPLHF
CDR3 DNA: TGTGCCAGCAGCCCTCACCCGGACAAGTCCTATTCACCCCTCCACTTT

V gene: TRBV29-1
J gene: TRBJ1-3
D gene: NA
clone size: NA
CDR3 protein: CSVEDLGNTIYF
CDR3 DNA: TGCAGCGTTGAAGATCTTGGAAACACCATATACTTT

V gene: TRBV6-5
J gene: TRBJ1-2
D gene: NA
clone size: few
CDR3 protein: CASSYGTSNYGYTF
CDR3 DNA: TGTGCCAGCAGTTACGGGACGTCTAACTATGGCTACACCTTC

V gene: TRBV5-5
J gene: TRBJ2-1
D gene: NA
clone size: NA
CDR3 protein: CASSWVTQTIYNEQFF
CDR3 DNA: TGTGCCAGCAGCTGGGTCACCCAGACTATCTACAATGAGCAGTTCTTC

V gene: TRBV7-9
J gene: TRBJ2-1
D gene: NA
clone size: few
CDR3 protein: CASSFGQGWANEQFF
CDR3 DNA: TGTGCCAGCAGCTTTGGGCAGGGTTGGGCCAATGAGCAGTTCTTC

V gene: TRBV10-3
J gene: TRBJ2-5
D gene: NA
clone size: few
CDR3 protein: CAISEQGVGSETQYF
CDR3 DNA: TGTGCCATCAGTGAGCAAGGGGTGGGATCGGAGACCCAGTACTTC

V gene: TRBV11-3
J gene: TRBJ2-1
D gene: NA
clone size: few
CDR3 protein: CASSPGSKSSYNEQFF
CDR3 DNA: TGTGCCAGCAGCCCGGGCTCCAAGAGCTCCTACAATGAGCAGTTCTTC

V gene: TRBV29-1
J gene: TRBJ1-2
D gene: NA
clone size: NA
CDR3 protein: CSVRAGGPYGYTF
CDR3 DNA: TGCAGCGTGAGGGCTGGGGGTCCCTATGGCTACACCTTC

V gene: TRBV6-5
J gene: TRBJ2-5
D gene: NA
clone size: few
CDR3 protein: CASSSGGGTDKETQYF
CDR3 DNA: TGTGCCAGCAGTTCAGGGGGGGGAACCGATAAGGAGACCCAGTACTTC

V gene: TRBV7-8
J gene: TRBJ2-4
D gene: TRBD1
clone size: NA
CDR3 protein: CASSTPGQLSLAKNIQYF
CDR3 DNA: TGTGCCAGCAGCACTCCGGGACAGCTTTCCCTAGCCAAAAACATTCAGTACTTC

V gene: TRBV29-1
J gene: TRBJ2-7
D gene: NA
clone size: NA
CDR3 protein: CSVVFGDRYEQYF
CDR3 DNA: TGCAGCGTTGTGTTCGGGGATCGCTACGAGCAGTACTTC

V gene: TRBV20-1
J gene: TRBJ1-1
D gene: NA
clone size: NA
CDR3 protein: CSARDPLTEAFF
CDR3 DNA: TGCAGTGCTAGAGACCCTCTTACTGAAGCTTTCTTT

V gene: TRBV14
J gene: TRBJ2-1
D gene: NA
clone size: few
CDR3 protein: CASSHSRRVGLNEQFF
CDR3 DNA: TGTGCCAGCAGCCATAGTCGAAGGGTAGGGCTCAATGAGCAGTTCTTC

V gene: TRBV6-5
J gene: TRBJ1-4
D gene: TRBD1
clone size: NA
CDR3 protein: CASSYETGGTNEKLFF
CDR3 DNA: TGTGCCAGCAGTTACGAGACAGGGGGTACTAATGAAAAACTGTTTTTT

V gene: TRBV5-1
J gene: TRBJ2-3
D gene: NA
clone size: few
CDR3 protein: CASSLGFFTTDTQYF
CDR3 DNA: TGCGCCAGCAGCCTAGGTTTTTTCACCACAGATACGCAGTATTTT

V gene: TRBV15
J gene: TRBJ1-5
D gene: NA
clone size: NA
CDR3 protein: CATSRDTGSGQPQHF
CDR3 DNA: TGTGCCACCAGCAGAGATACAGGGAGCGGTCAGCCCCAGCATTTT